Described below is a single T cell receptor (beta chain) sequence and its context. Its matching antigen is unknown. The data are from a study of cytomegalovirus exposure and HLA in healthy donors. At the level of the study: The roughly 130 validation repertoires used the same platform as the 550 to 800 first-cohort repertoires (as reported by a later analysis).

Broader study findings: According to the study, 180 or so TCR beta chains were cytomegalovirus-associated.

Assay used: immunoSEQ multiplex PCR; TCRdb lists only in-frame clones, some missing. The table shows about 240,000 clones, with around 86% occurring only once. Germline V CDR1 and CDR2: MNHNS, SASEGT. Unmatched junction bases numbered 6, after V lost 6 bases and J lost 5 bases. The CDR3 length is 14 residues. The sample comprised PBMCs. J is TRBJ2-5 and V is TRBV6-1, with 10 bases fitting TRBD1. The TCR originated in a woman aged 30 to 39 in good health and CMV-seropositive. CDR3 sequence (DNA): TGTGCCAGCAGGGGACAGGGGCCGTCGGAGACCCAGTACTTC. Translating it yields CASRGQGPSETQYF.